The sequence of this T cell receptor beta chain was determined in a study of blood T cell repertoires in COVID-19. Only in-frame clones appear in the TCRdb table, and some are missing; sequencing was by immunoSEQ multiplex PCR. The sample holds approximately 170,000 clones, 83% seen once. Per germline, CDR1 MNHNY and CDR2 SVGAGI (reference sequence). Trimming left V 6 bases short and J 4 bases short, with 13 bases between. CDR3 size: 13 residues. Sequencing input: peripheral blood. The chain carries TRBV6-6 and TRBJ2-7; the D gene is possibly TRBD1 (6 bases). This TCR derives from a woman of 80 years or more with acute or convalescent COVID-19. CDR3 protein: CASSRDKLYEQYF. CDR3 bases: TGTGCCAGCAGCAGGGACAAGCTGTACGAGCAGTACTTC.